A selection of T cell receptor beta chains follows, all from one sample in a study of T-cell reconstitution after alpha-beta-depleted transplantation in children. TCRdb used MiXCR to reprocess the PCR reads, holding one entry per CDR3 protein. The sample consists of some 200,000 distinct CDR3 sequences, 14% to 15% of them appearing once. Sequenced material: PBMCs from the stem cell graft donor, taken from the stem cell graft. These receptor sequences come from a human donor who donated a stem cell graft to a child with acute lymphoblastic leukemia. Both conserved end residues are trimmed from each CDR3. The D gene is left open where the match is weak. Clone sizes are given selectively: once, few, many, or a class where the clone is expanded.

j_call	v_call	d_call	clone_size	cdr3_aa
TRBJ1-5	TRBV5-1	NA	NA	ASSLTGVDQPQH
TRBJ2-7	TRBV11-1	TRBD2	many	ASSLAGIAGEPSYEQY
TRBJ2-7	TRBV12-3/TRBV12-4	TRBD1	NA	ASRFTGAYEQY
TRBJ2-5	TRBV5-1	TRBD1	many	ASSLDRGEETQY
TRBJ2-1	TRBV25-1	NA	many	ASSESGVGGYNEQF
TRBJ1-6	TRBV28	TRBD1	many	ASSFSDRVFNSPLH
TRBJ2-1	TRBV5-1	NA	many	ASRPGTLVIEQF
TRBJ2-1	TRBV4-1	NA	NA	ASSQVNSVRAGNEQF
TRBJ2-1	TRBV5-1	NA	NA	ASILDGTLPEEQF
TRBJ2-1	TRBV11-3	TRBD2	few	ASSQRWTSGTSSSYNEQF
TRBJ2-1	TRBV20-1	TRBD2	many	SARSFTSGRERGMNEQF
TRBJ1-1	TRBV30	TRBD1	NA	AWEGQRNTEAF
TRBJ2-7	TRBV6-2/TRBV6-3	TRBD2	few	ASTKPLAGGPDEQY
TRBJ2-7	TRBV20-1	NA	NA	SARSVGPEQY
TRBJ1-6	TRBV12-3/TRBV12-4	TRBD1	many	ASAKTGVHNSPLH
TRBJ2-5	TRBV5-1	TRBD1	many	ASSKRDREETQY
TRBJ1-1	TRBV5-1	NA	many	ASSLELGEGVPEAF
TRBJ2-1	TRBV10-3	TRBD2	once	AISVWTSYTKSYNEQF
TRBJ2-2	TRBV2	NA	NA	ASRDRLSGTGELF
TRBJ2-7	TRBV7-9	NA	many	ASSLSHEQY
TRBJ1-2	TRBV28	NA	NA	ASTQAPGGYT
TRBJ2-7	TRBV19	TRBD2	many	ATRGGYGGEQY
TRBJ2-4	TRBV12-3/TRBV12-4	NA	many	ASSPGSGNIQY
TRBJ1-1	TRBV5-1	TRBD1	many	ASSDLTGEGTEAF
TRBJ2-5	TRBV3-1	NA	many	ASSQVAETQY
TRBJ1-6	TRBV9	NA	many	ASRGGARNSPLH
TRBJ1-4	TRBV6-1	NA	NA	ASSADRGEQKLF
TRBJ2-2	TRBV29-1	NA	few	SVEGEAAGELF
TRBJ2-1	TRBV11-2	NA	NA	ASSLDRYEQF
TRBJ1-1	TRBV5-1	NA	many	ASSSGPMNTEAF
TRBJ2-1	TRBV6-4	TRBD2	NA	ASSDSTGGPNEQF
TRBJ2-3	TRBV5-1	NA	few	ASSLVLGDTDTQY
TRBJ2-3	TRBV20-1	NA	many	SAGLHRLDTQY
TRBJ2-7	TRBV10-3	TRBD1	many	ATGTGGEQY
TRBJ2-3	TRBV5-1	NA	many	ASSPSTDTQY
TRBJ2-7	TRBV30	NA	many	AWNTLRGSSYEQY
TRBJ2-1	TRBV5-1	TRBD2	NA	ASSPPTSGSFNEQF
TRBJ2-2	TRBV11-1	NA	many	ASSLASLRKTAPNTGELF
TRBJ2-1	TRBV6-1	NA	many	ASSEIAEQF
TRBJ1-4	TRBV5-1	TRBD1	many	ASSPGQGNEKLF
TRBJ1-5	TRBV20-1	TRBD1	few	SAGTGNERPQH
TRBJ1-1	TRBV6-1	TRBD1	many	ASRRAGTDNTEAF
TRBJ2-3	TRBV11-2	NA	few	ASNLGGRPTDTQY
TRBJ2-7	TRBV21-1	NA	many	ASSKRIRTGGRYEQY
TRBJ2-3	TRBV20-1	NA	few	SASGDSGGTDTQY
TRBJ2-7	TRBV12-3/TRBV12-4	TRBD2	many	ASSLAGGLAYEQY
TRBJ2-1	TRBV12-3/TRBV12-4	TRBD2	many	ASSLQTSGRMF
TRBJ1-1	TRBV10-2	TRBD1	many	ASIPGGMNTEAF
TRBJ2-1	TRBV11-1	NA	few	ASSLGAMAVNSYNEQF
TRBJ1-2	TRBV20-1	NA	many	SAPYGAANYGYT
TRBJ2-3	TRBV5-1	TRBD1	many	ASSREGATDTQY
TRBJ1-1	TRBV6-5	NA	few	ASSYTRQVPTTEAF
TRBJ2-2	TRBV10-3	NA	NA	AISSTGELF
TRBJ2-5	TRBV6-1	NA	NA	ASSGNRLRIVETQY